These 21 T cell receptor beta chains were sequenced from one sample in a study of control samples from healthy donors and cancer patients. Produced via immunoSEQ multiplex PCR; TCRdb's table is partial and in-frame only. The sample gives 140,000 to 150,000 clones, over 85% of which show up once; 5.8% is in the top ten. The sequenced material came from blood. The receptors here all came from a man between 18 and 35 years old in good health.

The chain employs TRBV5-6 and TRBJ1-1; D ambiguous. V lost 2 bases to trimming and J lost 4 bases, with 9 bases between them. Germline loops: CDR1 SGHDT, CDR2 YYEEEE. The CDR3 extends over 13 amino acids. DNA of the CDR3: TGTGCCAGCAGCTTTTATCGTGGCACTGAAGCTTTCTTT. Residues: CASSFYRGTEAFF.

This chain uses TRBV5-1 with TRBJ2-3; D possibly matches TRBD1 or TRBD2 (5 bases each). CDR3 size: 16 residues. Trimming took off 4 bases at V and 1 base at J, with 16 bases between the two ends. From germline, CDR1 is SGHRS and CDR2 YFSETQ. Written as DNA, the CDR3 is TGCGCCAGCAGCAACACCGGGACGGAAGGCACAGATACGCAGTATTTT. Encoded protein: CASSNTGTEGTDTQYF.

The chain couples TRBV7-2 to TRBJ2-3; D gene uncertain. The germline V gene has CDR1 SGHTA and CDR2 FQGNSA. Trimming removed 5 bases from V and 7 bases from J, with 16 bases in between. CDR3 length: 14 amino acids. The CDR3 nucleotides are TGTGCCAGCAGCATAGGGCCGAGGAGCTATACGCAGTATTTT. Its translation: CASSIGPRSYTQYF.

This chain uses TRBV5-5 with TRBJ2-7; perhaps TRBD2 as D (6 bases). There are 13 residues in the CDR3. Per the germline V gene, CDR1 is SGHKS and CDR2 is YYEKEE (reference sequence). Trimming removed 4 bases at V and 3 bases at J, with 11 bases between. The DNA for the CDR3 is TGTGCCAGCAGCGGAGGGGCCCGCTACGAGCAGTACTTC. This translates into CASSGGARYEQYF. The full variable domain, in which reference TRBV5-5 and TRBJ2-7 provide the parts outside the CDR3, is DAGVTQSPTHLIKTRGQQVTLRCSPISGHKSVSWYQQVLGQGPQFIFQYYEKEERGRGNFPDRFSARQFPNYSSELNVNALLLGDSALYLCASSGGARYEQYFGPGTRLTVT.

The chain employs TRBV7-2 and TRBJ1-4; D is uncertain. The CDR3 is 15 residues long. V was cut by 3 bases and J by 6 bases, with 14 bases left in between. Germline CDR1 is SGHTA and CDR2 is FQGNSA. This chain's CDR3 is CASSFSRARYEKLFF. The CDR3 region has the DNA TGTGCCAGCAGCTTTTCTCGGGCGAGATATGAAAAACTGTTTTTT.

This chain uses TRBV7-3 with TRBJ2-3; 11 bases are a match to TRBD2. Looked up from germline, CDR1 is SGHTA and CDR2 is FQGTGA. Trimming took 5 bases from V and 0 from J; bases not matched to a gene: 4. This CDR3 is 16 amino acids long. In DNA form, the CDR3 reads TGTGCCAGCAGCCCACTAGCGGGGGTGAGCACAGATACGCAGTATTTT. Protein: CASSPLAGVSTDTQYF.

The chain combines TRBV27 with TRBJ2-1; TRBD2 agrees at 10 bases. The CDR3 sequence is 13 residues long. CDR1 and CDR2 from the germline V gene are MNHEY and SMNVEV (reference sequence). V was pared by 5 bases and J by 16 bases, with 11 bases of the junction left unmatched. Here the CDR3 reads CASSLNLAGDFFF. The CDR3 DNA is TGTGCCAGCAGTCTAAACCTAGCGGGGGATTTTTTCTTC.

The chain recombines TRBV7-8 with TRBJ1-1, with unresolved D. The CDR3 totals 13 residues. V lost 2 bases and J lost 1, with 5 bases in between. Germline CDR1 and CDR2: SGHVS and FQNEAQ. The CDR3 DNA sequence: TGTGCCAGCAGCTTACTAGGGAACACTGAAGCTTTCTTT. It yields the protein CASSLLGNTEAFF.

The V call is TRBV4-1, the J call TRBJ1-6, with D possibly being TRBD1 (5 bases). The CDR3 covers 18 residues. From germline, CDR1 is MGHRA and CDR2 YSYEKL. V lost 0 bases, J lost 1 base, and 13 bases lay in between. The CDR3 sequence is CASSQDRGVGSYNSPLHF. For the CDR3, the DNA is TGCGCCAGCAGCCAAGATAGAGGGGTGGGTTCCTATAATTCACCCCTCCACTTT.

The CDR3 sequence is CASSPGQGTGELFF. The CDR3 region has the DNA TGTGCCAGCTCACCGGGACAGGGTACCGGGGAGCTGTTTTTT. The chain combines TRBV18 with TRBJ2-2, with 9 bases that match TRBD1. This CDR3 is 14 amino acids long. Looked up from germline, CDR1 is KGHSH and CDR2 is LQKENI. V gave up 3 bases and J gave up 5 bases; unmatched junction bases: 1.

This clone was counted a single time. This sequence joins TRBV6-6 and TRBJ1-4; no definite D call. Trimming cost V 0 bases and J 8 bases, with 13 bases left between them. There are 15 residues in the CDR3. Germline CDR1 MNHNY, CDR2 SVGAGI (reference sequence). CDR3 amino acids: CASSYSIRRDEKLFF. In nucleotides, the CDR3 is TGTGCCAGCAGTTACTCGATACGGCGAGACGAAAAACTGTTTTTT.

V usage is TRBV9 and J usage is TRBJ2-3; maybe TRBD1 (7 bases). Germline CDR1 is SGDLS and CDR2 is YYNGEE. Trimming removed 4 bases from V and 2 bases from J, with 14 bases in between. This CDR3 is built from 15 residues. The CDR3 here is CASSRRGQLTDTQYF. The CDR3, as DNA: TGTGCCAGCAGCCGGAGGGGGCAGCTCACAGATACGCAGTATTTT.

V gene TRBV28 combines with J gene TRBJ2-7; TRBD1 aligns across 7 bases. J gave up 2 bases and V 5 bases, and 9 bases lay outside the gene matches. The length of the CDR3 is 15 residues. Germline V gene data show CDR1 as MDHEN and CDR2 as SYDVKM. DNA for the CDR3: TGTGCCAGCAGTCGTATCCGGGACAGCACCTACGAGCAGTACTTC. It translates to CASSRIRDSTYEQYF.

This chain uses TRBV28 with TRBJ2-1, with D perhaps TRBD2 (5 bases). The V gene lost 8 bases and the J gene lost 0 bases, with 11 bases spanning the gap. The CDR3 has 14 residues. Germline V gene data show CDR1 as MDHEN and CDR2 as SYDVKM. CDR3 bases: TGTGCCAGCGCCTGGGAGAGCTCCTACAATGAGCAGTTCTTC. The encoded protein is CASAWESSYNEQFF.

V usage is TRBV9 and J usage is TRBJ1-2; TRBD1 aligns across 12 bases. V shed 0 bases and J 8 bases; nucleotides not matched to a gene: 8. This CDR3 has 16 amino acids. The V gene's germline CDR1 is SGDLS and CDR2 YYNGEE. CDR3 bases: TGTGCCAGCAGCGTAGTCCCCGGGACAGGGGGCCAGGGCTACACCTTC. Translated: CASSVVPGTGGQGYTF. Full variable domain (outside the CDR3, taken from reference TRBV9 and TRBJ1-2): DSGVTQTPKHLITATGQRVTLRCSPRSGDLSVYWYQQSLDQGLQFLIQYYNGEERAKGNILERFSAQQFPDLHSELNLSSLELGDSALYFCASSVVPGTGGQGYTFGSGTRLTVV.

The chain employs TRBV5-1 and TRBJ1-6, with 7 bases aligning to TRBD1. The CDR3 extends over 15 amino acids. V trimming: 4 bases; J trimming: 11 bases; junction bases outside the gene matches: 12. Germline V lookup: CDR1 SGHRS, CDR2 YFSETQ. As DNA, the CDR3 is TGCGCCAGCAGCCCGGTACAGGGGAGTGGGGCACCCCTCCACTTT. It yields the protein CASSPVQGSGAPLHF.

The chain uses TRBV28 and TRBJ2-6; 7 nucleotides line up with TRBD1. V was clipped by 0 bases and J by 0 bases; unmatched bases: 2. The CDR3 consists of 17 residues. CDR1 is MDHEN and CDR2 is SYDVKM in the germline V gene. The CDR3 DNA follows: TGTGCCAGCAGTTTATGGGGGACAGCCTCTGGGGCCAACGTCCTGACTTTC. This codes for CASSLWGTASGANVLTF.

The genes are TRBV5-6 and TRBJ2-2; D is ambiguous. Germline CDR1 is SGHDT and CDR2 is YYEEEE. The CDR3 consists of 15 residues. Trimming cost V 1 base and J 1 base, with 8 bases left between them. The CDR3 loop reads CASSLFVVNTGELFF. Here the CDR3 DNA reads TGTGCCAGCAGCTTGTTCGTCGTGAACACCGGGGAGCTGTTTTTT.

The genes are TRBV5-4 and TRBJ1-1, with a tentative D call TRBD1 (6 bases). CDR3 length: 15 amino acids. CDR1 is SGHNT and CDR2 is YYREEE in the germline V gene (reference sequence). The V end was cut by 0 bases, the J end by 3 bases, with 12 bases between. The CDR3 region has the DNA TGTGCCAGCAGCTTGGACAGGGCGTTGGACACTGAAGCTTTCTTT. This sequence encodes CASSLDRALDTEAFF.

This chain connects TRBV6-5 to TRBJ2-2; D is perhaps TRBD1 (6 bases). Germline CDR1 reads MNHEY; CDR2 reads SVGAGI. The CDR3 consists of 14 residues. Deletions cut 8 bases from V and 5 bases from J, with 15 bases between. The CDR3 loop is CASPEDSPTGELFF. DNA of the CDR3: TGTGCCAGCCCCGAGGACAGTCCGACCGGGGAGCTGTTTTTT.

The chain is built from TRBV15 and TRBJ2-1, with 10 bases identical to TRBD2. Losses at the gene ends were 5 bases for V and 1 base for J; bases not matched to a gene: 5. The germline V gene encodes CDR1 LNHNV and CDR2 YYDKDF (reference sequence). The CDR3 covers 16 residues. This chain's CDR3 is CATSPTAGGSYNEQFF. In DNA form, the CDR3 reads TGTGCCACCAGCCCAACAGCGGGGGGGTCCTACAATGAGCAGTTCTTC.